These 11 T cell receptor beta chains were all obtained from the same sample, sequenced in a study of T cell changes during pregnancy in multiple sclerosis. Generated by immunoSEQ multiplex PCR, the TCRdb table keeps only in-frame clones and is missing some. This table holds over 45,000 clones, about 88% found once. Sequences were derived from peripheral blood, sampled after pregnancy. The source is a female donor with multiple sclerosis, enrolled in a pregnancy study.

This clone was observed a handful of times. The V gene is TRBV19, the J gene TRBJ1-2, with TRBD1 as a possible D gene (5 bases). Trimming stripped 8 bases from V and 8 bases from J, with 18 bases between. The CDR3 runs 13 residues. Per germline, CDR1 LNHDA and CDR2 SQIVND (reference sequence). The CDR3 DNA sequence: TGTGCCAGTGTAGACAGAGATTGGGGCGGCTACACCTTC. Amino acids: CASVDRDWGGYTF.

The CDR3 DNA sequence: TGTGCCAGCAGCTTACAGGGGAACACTGAAGCTTTCTTT. It is translated as CASSLQGNTEAFF. The chain links TRBV11-2 to TRBJ1-1; D might be TRBD1 (5 bases). V gave up 2 bases and J gave up 1 base, with 5 bases separating them. There are 13 residues in the CDR3. CDR1 and CDR2 from the germline V gene are SGHAT and FQNNGV.

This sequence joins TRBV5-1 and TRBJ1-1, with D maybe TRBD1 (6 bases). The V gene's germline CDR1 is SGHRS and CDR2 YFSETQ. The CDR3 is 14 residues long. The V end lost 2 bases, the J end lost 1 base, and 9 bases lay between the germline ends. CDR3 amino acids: CASSLPGQNTEAFF. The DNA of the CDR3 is TGCGCCAGCAGCTTACCGGGACAGAACACTGAAGCTTTCTTT.

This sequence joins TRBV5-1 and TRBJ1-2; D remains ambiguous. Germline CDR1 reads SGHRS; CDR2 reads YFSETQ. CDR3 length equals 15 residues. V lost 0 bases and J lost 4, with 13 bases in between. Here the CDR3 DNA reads TGCGCCAGCAGCTTGGCCGGGATCCCCGCCTATGGCTACACCTTC. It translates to CASSLAGIPAYGYTF.

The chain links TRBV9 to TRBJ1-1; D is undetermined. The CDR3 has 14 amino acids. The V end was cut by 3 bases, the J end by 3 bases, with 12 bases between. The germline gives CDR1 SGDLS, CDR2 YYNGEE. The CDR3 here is CASSDGGSYTEAFF. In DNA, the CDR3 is TGTGCCAGCAGCGATGGAGGGTCGTACACTGAAGCTTTCTTT.

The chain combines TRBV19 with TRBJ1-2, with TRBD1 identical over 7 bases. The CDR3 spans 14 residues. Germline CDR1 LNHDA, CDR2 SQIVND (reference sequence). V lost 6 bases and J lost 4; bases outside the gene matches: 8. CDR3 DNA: TGTGCCAGTAGCCCTGGATCAGGGGGCTATGGCTACACCTTC. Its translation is CASSPGSGGYGYTF.

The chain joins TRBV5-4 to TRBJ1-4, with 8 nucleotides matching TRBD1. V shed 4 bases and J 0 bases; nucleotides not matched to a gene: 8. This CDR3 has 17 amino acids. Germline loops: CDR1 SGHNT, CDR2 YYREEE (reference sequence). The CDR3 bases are TGTGCCAGCAGCGCCTACAGGGGGGATTCAACTAATGAAAAACTGTTTTTT. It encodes CASSAYRGDSTNEKLFF.

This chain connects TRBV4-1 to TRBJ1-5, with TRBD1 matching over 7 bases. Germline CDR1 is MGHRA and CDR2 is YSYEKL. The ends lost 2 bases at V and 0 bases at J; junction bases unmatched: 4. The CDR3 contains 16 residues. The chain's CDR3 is CASSQLTGLSNQPQHF. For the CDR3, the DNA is TGCGCCAGCAGCCAATTGACAGGGCTTAGCAATCAGCCCCAGCATTTT.

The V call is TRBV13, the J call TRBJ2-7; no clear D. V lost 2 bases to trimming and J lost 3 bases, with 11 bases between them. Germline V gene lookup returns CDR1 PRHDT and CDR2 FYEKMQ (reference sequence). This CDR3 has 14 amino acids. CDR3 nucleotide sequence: TGTGCCAGCAGCTTAAATGAAAGGAGCTACGAGCAGTACTTC. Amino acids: CASSLNERSYEQYF.

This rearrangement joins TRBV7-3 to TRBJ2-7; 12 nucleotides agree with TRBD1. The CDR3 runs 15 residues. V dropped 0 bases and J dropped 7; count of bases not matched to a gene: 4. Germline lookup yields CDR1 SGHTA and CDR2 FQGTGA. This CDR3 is CASSLTGQGAWEQYF. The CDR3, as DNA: TGTGCCAGCAGCTTAACGGGACAGGGGGCATGGGAGCAGTACTTC.

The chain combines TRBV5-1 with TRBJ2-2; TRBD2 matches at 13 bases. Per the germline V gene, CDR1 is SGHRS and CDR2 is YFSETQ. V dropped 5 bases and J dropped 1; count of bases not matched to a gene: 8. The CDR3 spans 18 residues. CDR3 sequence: CASRRLAGGAMNTGELFF. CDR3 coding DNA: TGCGCCAGCAGGCGACTAGCGGGGGGCGCTATGAACACCGGGGAGCTGTTTTTT.